This TCR beta chain appears in the sequencing data of a study of blood T cell repertoires in COVID-19. Study context: The samples span acute and convalescent COVID-19 from the United States, Italy and Spain. Sources were T cells, B-cell-depleted T cells, or PBMCs; the material itself was cDNA or gDNA.

Original methodology: Reference gene primer amplification in the assay estimated nucleated cell counts. The protocol was immunoSEQ multiplex PCR, while the TCRdb copy is restricted to in-frame clones and leaves out a portion. V, J and clone size derive from that table, while D and trimming were established from the DNA sequence. The data hold 60,000 to 80,000 clones, with around 90% observed a single time. Germline CDR1 and CDR2: KGHDR and SFDVKD. This CDR3 region has 13 residues. Trimming shortened V by 8 bases and J by 1 base, and 8 bases separated the two germline ends. The clonotype originates from a man between 65 and 80 years old with acute or convalescent COVID-19. The chain joins TRBV24-1 to TRBJ2-1; no clear D gene. The material sequenced was peripheral blood. This CDR3 reads CATKSESYNEQFF. The CDR3 DNA reads as TGTGCCACCAAGTCGGAGTCCTACAATGAGCAGTTCTTC.